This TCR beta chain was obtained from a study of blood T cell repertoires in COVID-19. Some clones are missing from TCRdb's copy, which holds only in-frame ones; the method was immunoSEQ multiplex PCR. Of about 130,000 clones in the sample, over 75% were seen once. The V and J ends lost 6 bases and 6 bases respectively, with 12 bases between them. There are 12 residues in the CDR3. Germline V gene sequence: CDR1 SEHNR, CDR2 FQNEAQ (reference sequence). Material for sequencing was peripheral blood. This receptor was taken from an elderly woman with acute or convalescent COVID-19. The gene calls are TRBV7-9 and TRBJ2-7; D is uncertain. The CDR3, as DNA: TGTGCCAGCAGTCTAAGTGTAGCCGAGCAGTACTTC. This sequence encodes CASSLSVAEQYF.